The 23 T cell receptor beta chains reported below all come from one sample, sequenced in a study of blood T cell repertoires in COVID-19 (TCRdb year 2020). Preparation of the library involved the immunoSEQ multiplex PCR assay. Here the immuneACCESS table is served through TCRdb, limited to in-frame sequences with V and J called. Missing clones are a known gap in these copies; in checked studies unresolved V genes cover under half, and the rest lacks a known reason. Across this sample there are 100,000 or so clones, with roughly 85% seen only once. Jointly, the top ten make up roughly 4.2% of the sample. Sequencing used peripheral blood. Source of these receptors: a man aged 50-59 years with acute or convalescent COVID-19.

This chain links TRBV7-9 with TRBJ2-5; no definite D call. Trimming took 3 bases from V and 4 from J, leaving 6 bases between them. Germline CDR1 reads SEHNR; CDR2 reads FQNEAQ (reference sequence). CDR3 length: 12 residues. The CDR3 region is CASSFGPETQYF. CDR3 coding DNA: TGTGCCAGCAGCTTTGGGCCAGAGACCCAGTACTTC.

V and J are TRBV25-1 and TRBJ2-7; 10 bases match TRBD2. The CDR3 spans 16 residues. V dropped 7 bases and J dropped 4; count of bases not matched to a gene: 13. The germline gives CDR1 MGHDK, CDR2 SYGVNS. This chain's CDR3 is CASMGDSGRRHYEQYF. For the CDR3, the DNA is TGTGCCAGCATGGGGGATAGCGGGAGGCGTCATTACGAGCAGTACTTC.

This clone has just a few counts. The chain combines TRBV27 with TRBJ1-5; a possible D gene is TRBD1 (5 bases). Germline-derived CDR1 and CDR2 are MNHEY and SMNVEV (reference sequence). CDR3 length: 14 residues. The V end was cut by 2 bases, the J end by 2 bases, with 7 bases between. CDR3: CASSLQGRNQPQHF. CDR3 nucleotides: TGTGCCAGCAGTTTACAGGGTCGCAATCAGCCCCAGCATTTT.

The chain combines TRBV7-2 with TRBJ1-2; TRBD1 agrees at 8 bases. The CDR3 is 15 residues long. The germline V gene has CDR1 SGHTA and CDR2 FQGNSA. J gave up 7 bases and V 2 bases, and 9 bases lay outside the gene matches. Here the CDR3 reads CASSLNRAGGSGYTF. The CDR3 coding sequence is TGTGCCAGCAGCTTAAATCGGGCAGGGGGCTCTGGCTACACCTTC.

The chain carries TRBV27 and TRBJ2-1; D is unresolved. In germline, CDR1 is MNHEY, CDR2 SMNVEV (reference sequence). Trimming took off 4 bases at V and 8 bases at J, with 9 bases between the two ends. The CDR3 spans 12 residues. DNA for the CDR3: TGTGCCAGCAGTTCCCCCCTCCATGAGCAGTTCTTC. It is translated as CASSSPLHEQFF.

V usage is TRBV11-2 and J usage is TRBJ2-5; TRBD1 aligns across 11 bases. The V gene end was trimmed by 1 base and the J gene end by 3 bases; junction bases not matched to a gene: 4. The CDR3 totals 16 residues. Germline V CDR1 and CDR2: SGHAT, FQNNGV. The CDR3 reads CASSLGRDRGEETQYF. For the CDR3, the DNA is TGTGCCAGCAGCTTAGGGCGGGACAGGGGGGAAGAGACCCAGTACTTC.

In DNA, the CDR3 is TGTGCCAGCAGCTTTTCCCAAGCGGGGGGAGTCGCCTACGAGCAGTACTTC. Its translation: CASSFSQAGGVAYEQYF. The chain links TRBV13 to TRBJ2-7; 9 positions match TRBD2. Germline V gives CDR1 PRHDT, CDR2 FYEKMQ (reference sequence). CDR3 size: 17 residues. Trimming took 3 bases from V and 2 from J; bases not matched to a gene: 11. Together with reference TRBV13 and TRBJ2-7, the CDR3 gives the full variable domain: AAGVIQSPRHLIKEKRETATLKCYPIPRHDTVYWYQQGPGQDPQFLISFYEKMQSDKGSIPDRFSAQQFSDYHSELNMSSLELGDSALYFCASSFSQAGGVAYEQYFGPGTRLTVT.

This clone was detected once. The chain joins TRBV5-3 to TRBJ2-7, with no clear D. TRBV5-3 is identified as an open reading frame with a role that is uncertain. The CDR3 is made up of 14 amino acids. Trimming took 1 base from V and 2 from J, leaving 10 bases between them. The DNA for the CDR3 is TGTGCCAGAAGCTTGACTCCGCCTCCCTACGAGCAGTACTTC. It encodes CARSLTPPPYEQYF.

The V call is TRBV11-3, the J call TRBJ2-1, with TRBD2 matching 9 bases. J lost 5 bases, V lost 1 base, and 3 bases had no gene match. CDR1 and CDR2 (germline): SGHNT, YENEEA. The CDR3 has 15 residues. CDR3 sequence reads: CASSLGLAGHNEQFF. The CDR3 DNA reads TGTGCCAGCAGCTTAGGCCTAGCGGGGCACAATGAGCAGTTCTTC.

The CDR3 region has the DNA TGTGCCAGCAGGCTAGCGGAGATGAACACCGGGGAGCTGTTTTTT. Protein sequence: CASRLAEMNTGELFF. This chain connects TRBV2 to TRBJ2-2; 7 positions agree with TRBD2. Per germline, CDR1 SNHLY and CDR2 FYNNEI. V lost 6 bases, J lost 1 base, and 5 bases stayed unmatched. The CDR3 contains 15 residues. Filled out from reference TRBV2 and TRBJ2-2, the complete variable domain reads EPEVTQTPSHQVTQMGQEVILRCVPISNHLYFYWYRQILGQKVEFLVSFYNNEISEKSEIFDDQFSVERPDGSNFTLKIRSTKLEDSAMYFCASRLAEMNTGELFFGEGSRLTVL.

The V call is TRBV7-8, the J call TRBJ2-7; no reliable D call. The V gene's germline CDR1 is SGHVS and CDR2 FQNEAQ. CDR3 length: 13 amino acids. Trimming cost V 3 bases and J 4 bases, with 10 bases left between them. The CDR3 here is CASSLVGEYEQYF. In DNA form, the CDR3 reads TGTGCCAGCAGCTTGGTAGGAGAGTACGAGCAGTACTTC. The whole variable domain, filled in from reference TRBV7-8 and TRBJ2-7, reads GAGVSQSPRYKVAKRGQDVALRCDPISGHVSLFWYQQALGQGPEFLTYFQNEAQLDKSGLPSDRFFAERPEGSVSTLKIQRTQQEDSAVYLCASSLVGEYEQYFGPGTRLTVT.

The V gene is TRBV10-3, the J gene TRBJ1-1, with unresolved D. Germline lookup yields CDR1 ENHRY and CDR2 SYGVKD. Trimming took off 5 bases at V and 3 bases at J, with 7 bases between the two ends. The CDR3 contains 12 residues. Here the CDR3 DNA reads TGTGCCATCAGTCACTCGGACACTGAAGCTTTCTTT. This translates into CAISHSDTEAFF.

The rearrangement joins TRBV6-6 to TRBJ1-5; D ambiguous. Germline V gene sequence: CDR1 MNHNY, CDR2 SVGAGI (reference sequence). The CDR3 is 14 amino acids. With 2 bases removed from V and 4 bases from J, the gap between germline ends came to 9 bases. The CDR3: CASSYEGENQPQHF. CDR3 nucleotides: TGTGCCAGCAGTTACGAGGGAGAAAATCAGCCCCAGCATTTT.

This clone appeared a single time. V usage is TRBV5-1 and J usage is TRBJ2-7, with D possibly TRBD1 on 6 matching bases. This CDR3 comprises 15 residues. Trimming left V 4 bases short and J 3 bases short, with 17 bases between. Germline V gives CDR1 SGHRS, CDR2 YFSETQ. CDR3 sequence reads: CASSPLGTGHYEQYF. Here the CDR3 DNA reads TGCGCCAGCAGCCCTCTAGGGACGGGACACTACGAGCAGTACTTC.

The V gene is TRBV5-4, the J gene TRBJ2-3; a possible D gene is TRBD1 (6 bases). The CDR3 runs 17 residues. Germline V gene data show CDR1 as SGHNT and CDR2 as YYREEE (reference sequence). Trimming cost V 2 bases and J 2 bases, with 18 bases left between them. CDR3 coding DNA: TGTGCCAGCAGCTTCTTATACAGGGATCTCGACACAGATACGCAGTATTTT. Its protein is CASSFLYRDLDTDTQYF. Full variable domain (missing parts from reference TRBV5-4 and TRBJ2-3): ETGVTQSPTHLIKTRGQQVTLRCSSQSGHNTVSWYQQALGQGPQFIFQYYREEENGRGNFPPRFSGLQFPNYSSELNVNALELDDSALYLCASSFLYRDLDTDTQYFGPGTRLTVL.

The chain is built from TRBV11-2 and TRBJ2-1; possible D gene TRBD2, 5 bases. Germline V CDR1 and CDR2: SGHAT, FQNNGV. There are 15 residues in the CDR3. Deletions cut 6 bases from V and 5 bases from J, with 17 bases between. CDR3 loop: CASRGEQRRDNEQFF. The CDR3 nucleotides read TGTGCCAGCAGGGGAGAGCAAAGAAGGGACAATGAGCAGTTCTTC.

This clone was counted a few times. The CDR3 region has the DNA TGCGCCAGCAGCCCCCAACAGGGAACCGATCAGCCCCAGCATTTT. The encoded protein is CASSPQQGTDQPQHF. This chain joins TRBV5-1 and TRBJ1-5; perhaps TRBD1 as D (6 bases). The CDR3 runs to 15 residues. Deletions cut 4 bases from V and 5 bases from J, with 16 bases between. Germline CDR1 SGHRS, CDR2 YFSETQ.

CDR3: CASSQDATENSPLHF. In DNA form, the CDR3 reads TGCGCCAGCAGCCAAGATGCGACTGAAAATTCACCCCTCCACTTT. The V call is TRBV4-1, the J call TRBJ1-6; D remains unclear. The CDR3 totals 15 residues. The V and J ends lost 0 bases and 7 bases respectively, with 10 bases between them. CDR1 is MGHRA, CDR2 YSYEKL, per germline.

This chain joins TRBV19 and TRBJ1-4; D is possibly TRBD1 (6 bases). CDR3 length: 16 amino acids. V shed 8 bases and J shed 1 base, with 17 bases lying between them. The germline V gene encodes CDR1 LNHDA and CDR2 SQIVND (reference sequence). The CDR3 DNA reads TGTGCCAGTTGTTCCCTCAGGGGCCAAACTAATGAAAAACTGTTTTTT. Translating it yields CASCSLRGQTNEKLFF.

CDR3 residues: CASSTPRQESYEQYF. DNA for the CDR3: TGTGCCAGCAGCACACCGAGACAGGAGTCCTACGAGCAGTACTTC. The genes are TRBV5-8 and TRBJ2-7; possible D gene TRBD1, 6 bases. Germline loops: CDR1 SGHTS, CDR2 YDEGEE. The CDR3 is made up of 15 amino acids. Trimming took off 4 bases at V and 1 base at J, with 15 bases between the two ends.

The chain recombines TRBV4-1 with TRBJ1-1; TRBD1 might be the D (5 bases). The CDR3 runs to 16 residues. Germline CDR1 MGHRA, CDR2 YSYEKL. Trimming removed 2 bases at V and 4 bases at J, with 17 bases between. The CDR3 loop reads CASSQTITRGVTEAFF. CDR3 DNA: TGCGCCAGCAGCCAAACCATTACCCGGGGGGTCACTGAAGCTTTCTTT.

As DNA, the CDR3 is TGTGCCAGTATTTCTAGCGGGAGTTCCGGGGAGCTGTTTTTT. It translates to CASISSGSSGELFF. The chain recombines TRBV19 with TRBJ2-2; 10 bases match TRBD2. Germline V CDR1 and CDR2: LNHDA, SQIVND (reference sequence). V trimming: 7 bases; J trimming: 6 bases; junction bases outside the gene matches: 5. The length of the CDR3 is 14 residues.

In nucleotides, the CDR3 is TGTGCCAGCAGTTACTCCCAGACAGGGAACGAGCAGTACTTC. This sequence encodes CASSYSQTGNEQYF. The rearrangement uses TRBV6-6 and TRBJ2-7, with 7 bases aligning to TRBD1. Losses at the gene ends were 0 bases for V and 5 bases for J; bases not matched to a gene: 4. From germline, CDR1 is MNHNY and CDR2 SVGAGI (reference sequence). There are 14 residues in the CDR3.